This T cell receptor beta chain was obtained from a study of glioma-infiltrating T cells after dendritic cell vaccination listed by TCRdb under 2016. With respect to the entire study: A cohort of approximately 15 glioblastoma patients from Phase I and II dendritic cell vaccination trials was included, of whom 9 were newly diagnosed and 6 had recurrent disease. The vaccine consisted of monocyte-derived dendritic cells cultured less than nine days with IL-4 and GM-CSF, then pulsed overnight with autologous tumor lysate. Each patient got three intradermal injections of the dendritic cell vaccine, spaced at biweekly intervals, in the arm below the axilla. Patients received autologous tumor lysate-pulsed dendritic cell vaccination between about 2003 and 2013. TCR sequencing metrics, including TIL content and tumor-blood repertoire overlap, were correlated with survival after dendritic cell vaccination. In glioblastoma patients vaccinated with dendritic cells, deep sequencing of TCR beta CDR3 regions served to measure tumor-infiltrating lymphocyte content and to compare repertoires between tumor and blood. The study at large found these results: The cohort was small and heterogeneous, and full blood and tumor sets were available for few patients, with initial-recurrent tumor pairs available for even fewer patients. The response model built on TCR overlap across three groups was characterized as speculative, with prospective validation still needed. TCR clonality showed no direct relationship with survival, which suggests that a diverse polyclonal response may be important. After dendritic cell vaccination, a higher estimated pretreatment TIL content predicted longer time to progression and longer overall survival.

Patients were selected on the basis of adequate residual fresh-frozen tumor tissue and more than two years of available survival data. Although molecular status otherwise differed among the glioblastoma patients, no patient had an isocitrate dehydrogenase mutation. PBMC collection took place before vaccination, two weeks after the third vaccination, and at tumor progression if progression occurred. Genomic DNA was extracted with the Qiagen DNeasy Blood extraction Kit. Regarding this clone: Its target antigen remains unknown. The record has no base qualities; no much larger clone is one base away.

Inclusive of the bounding cysteine and phenylalanine, the CDR3 is 14 residues long. The retained sequence is limited to the CDR3, 42 bases, with the frame set at the first base. Reading the germline V gene gives CDR1 SGHRS and CDR2 YFSETQ. The junction carries 10 bases between V and J, which are trimmed by 0 bases and 4 bases respectively. TCRB CDR3 regions were amplified from roughly 1.8 ug genomic DNA, or all available DNA if less, using the immunoSEQ assay. Multiplex PCR used 60 forward primers for TCR V beta segments and 13 reverse primers for J beta segments. To estimate the number of reads per starting template, synthetic control templates were added to each sample at limiting dilution. The Illumina HiSeq System generated sequencing reads of 87 bp. Under the source paper's analysis protocol: PCR and sequencing errors were removed by merging closely related sequences with a nearest neighbor algorithm. TCR overlap was measured as the percentage of unique tumor TCR beta sequences that were also present in the peripheral blood of the same patient. TCRdb carries this immuneACCESS record with in-frame sequences only. Its versions omit some clonotypes, under half of them owing to an unresolved V gene in the studies checked, with the rest unexplained. V and J calls plus clone size are reproduced from that table; the DNA served to infer D and trimming. This sample lists about 67,000 clones; about 86% were detected once. The top ten clonotypes cover 6.5% to 10% of the sample.

The material sequenced was blood, taken before dendritic cell vaccination. The chain links TRBV5-1 with TRBJ1-1; D gene: possibly TRBD1, on 6 matching bases. This clonotype originated in a human donor with glioblastoma. At the DNA level, the sequence is TGCGCCAGCAGCTTGGACAGGGTAGTCACTGAAGCTTTCTTT. Its translation reads: CASSLDRVVTEAFF.